Here is one TCR beta chain with its context. Its matching antigen is unknown. This sample is part of a study of cytomegalovirus exposure and HLA in healthy donors. Study findings and constraints: TCR beta sequences reportedly predicted most subjects' HLA-A and HLA-B alleles accurately. The study put 150 or so TCR beta chains on its list as cytomegalovirus-associated.

Both 60 Vbeta primers and 13 Jbeta primers went into the PCR. This table comes from immunoSEQ multiplex PCR, and its TCRdb copy is limited to in-frame clones, with some not included. The sample consists of almost 85,000 clones, around 78% of them appearing once. V trimming: 4 bases; J trimming: 3 bases; junction bases outside the gene matches: 6. This CDR3 region has 16 residues. CDR1 is SGHNT and CDR2 is YYREEE in the germline V gene (reference sequence). The receptor was isolated from a male donor in good health and CMV-seropositive. Sequencing was carried out using PBMCs. V and J are TRBV5-4 and TRBJ2-3, with TRBD2 identical over 12 bases. In DNA form, the CDR3 reads TGTGCCAGCAGCATCCTAGCGGGAGGGCCTACAGATACGCAGTATTTT. Protein sequence: CASSILAGGPTDTQYF.